This passage covers 15 T cell receptor beta chains from one sample sequenced in a study of T cell changes during pregnancy in multiple sclerosis. Here immunoSEQ multiplex PCR was the method, and the copy in TCRdb shows in-frame clones only, minus some. The repertoire holds about 92,000 clones, with 94% as singletons. The sequences come from peripheral blood, collected in the third trimester of pregnancy. Every receptor here comes from a female donor with multiple sclerosis, enrolled in a pregnancy study.

The chain joins TRBV19 to TRBJ2-5; D unresolved. The CDR3 runs 13 residues. Between the trimmed V and J ends, which lost 3 bases and 2 bases, there was a span of 7 bases. CDR1 LNHDA and CDR2 SQIVND come from the germline V gene (reference sequence). CDR3 in amino acids: CASSIGRQETQYF. CDR3 bases: TGTGCCAGTAGTATTGGCAGACAAGAGACCCAGTACTTC.

This chain links TRBV9 with TRBJ2-3; possibly TRBD2 for D (6 bases). CDR1 and CDR2 from the germline V gene are SGDLS and YYNGEE. Trimming left V 0 bases short and J 1 base short, with 9 bases between. There are 15 residues in the CDR3. The CDR3 region has the DNA TGTGCCAGCAGCGTAGTAGGCGGGGGCACAGATACGCAGTATTTT. It yields the protein CASSVVGGGTDTQYF.

This chain joins TRBV5-4 and TRBJ2-7, with a possible D match to TRBD2 (5 bases). The CDR3 sequence is 15 residues long. Germline V gives CDR1 SGHNT, CDR2 YYREEE (reference sequence). The V and J ends lost 0 bases and 2 bases respectively, with 12 bases between them. The CDR3 reads CASSLGAGPTYEQYF. The CDR3 DNA follows: TGTGCCAGCAGCTTGGGGGCGGGCCCAACCTACGAGCAGTACTTC.

Written as DNA, the CDR3 is TGCGCCAGCAGCTTGGTCGGACTAGCTTCACTCTACGAGCAGTACTTC. Encoded protein: CASSLVGLASLYEQYF. The J gene is TRBJ2-7, the V gene TRBV5-1; 8 bases map to TRBD2. With 0 bases clipped from V and 3 bases from J, the junction kept 8 bases outside the gene matches. The CDR3 contains 16 residues. The germline V gene encodes CDR1 SGHRS and CDR2 YFSETQ.

The V call is TRBV29-1, the J call TRBJ2-3; D is unclear. The CDR3 contains 10 residues. Per germline, CDR1 SQVTM and CDR2 ANQGSEA. The V and J ends lost 4 bases and 12 bases respectively, with 11 bases between them. The DNA for the CDR3 is TGCAGCGTTGTATATCAGATTCAGTATTTT. This codes for CSVVYQIQYF.

This rearrangement joins TRBV2 to TRBJ2-5; TRBD2 matches 9 bases. The CDR3 consists of 15 residues. V lost 6 bases, J lost 4 bases, and 9 bases stayed unmatched. Germline values: CDR1 SNHLY, CDR2 FYNNEI. In nucleotides, the CDR3 is TGTGCCAGCAGCGGGTTAGCGGGAGAGGGAGAGACCCAGTACTTC. Its translation is CASSGLAGEGETQYF. Using reference TRBV2 and TRBJ2-5 for the parts outside the CDR3, the full variable domain is EPEVTQTPSHQVTQMGQEVILRCVPISNHLYFYWYRQILGQKVEFLVSFYNNEISEKSEIFDDQFSVERPDGSNFTLKIRSTKLEDSAMYFCASSGLAGEGETQYFGPGTRLLVL.

Only a few counts were recorded for this clone. The chain has TRBV5-1 and TRBJ2-7; D possibly corresponds to TRBD1 (5 bases). V was shortened by 1 base and J by 3 bases, with 8 bases between the two germline ends. Germline V CDR1 and CDR2: SGHRS, YFSETQ. This CDR3 is 13 amino acids long. Written as DNA, the CDR3 is TGCGCCAGCAGCTTGTTAGGGGACTACGAGCAGTACTTC. As protein: CASSLLGDYEQYF.

Only one count was recorded for this clone. V usage is TRBV5-1 and J usage is TRBJ2-2; the D is unclear. Germline V gives CDR1 SGHRS, CDR2 YFSETQ. The germline V and J ends were trimmed by 6 bases and 4 bases, with 16 bases remaining between them. The CDR3 runs to 15 residues. The CDR3: CASTRWQVATGELFF. DNA for the CDR3: TGCGCCAGCACCCGGTGGCAGGTCGCCACCGGGGAGCTGTTTTTT.

This chain uses TRBV10-1 with TRBJ2-6; 10 bases align to TRBD1. V shed 5 bases and J 3 bases; nucleotides not matched to a gene: 13. CDR1 is WNHNN and CDR2 is SYGVQD in the germline V gene (reference sequence). The CDR3 has 19 amino acids. The CDR3 DNA is TGCGCCAGCAGTCCTTTCGGGACAGGGGAAATTGGTGGGGCCAACGTCCTGACTTTC. Encoded protein: CASSPFGTGEIGGANVLTF.

V and J are TRBV27 and TRBJ2-7, with TRBD1 matching over 9 bases. This CDR3 region has 13 residues. CDR1 is MNHEY and CDR2 is SMNVEV in the germline V gene (reference sequence). The J segment lost 3 bases and the V segment lost 6 bases, leaving 3 bases of the junction unmatched. The CDR3 DNA reads TGTGCCAGCAGAAGACAGGGGGGCTACGAGCAGTACTTC. Translating gives CASRRQGGYEQYF.

The chain carries TRBV7-3 and TRBJ2-5; 8 bases are shared with TRBD2. Germline lookup yields CDR1 SGHTA and CDR2 FQGTGA. V was pared by 9 bases and J by 2 bases, with 11 bases of the junction left unmatched. The CDR3 has 15 residues. The DNA for the CDR3 is TGTGCCAGGGGGTGGGGCGGGAGGCCACAAGAGACCCAGTACTTC. Its translation: CARGWGGRPQETQYF. Based on the CDR3 plus reference TRBV7-3 and TRBJ2-5, the full variable domain is GAGVSQTPSNKVTEKGKYVELRCDPISGHTALYWYRQSLGQGPEFLIYFQGTGAADDSGLPNDRFFAVRPEGSVSTLKIQRTERGDSAVYLCARGWGGRPQETQYFGPGTRLLVL.

This clone has just a few counts. The chain combines TRBV30 with TRBJ1-5; tentative D call: TRBD1 (5 bases). CDR1 and CDR2 from the germline V gene are GTSNPN and SVGIG (reference sequence). The CDR3 length is 16 residues. Trimming took off 0 bases at V and 0 bases at J, with 12 bases between the two ends. DNA of the CDR3: TGTGCCTGGAGTGTCGGACAAATCTATAGCAATCAGCCCCAGCATTTT. It translates to CAWSVGQIYSNQPQHF.

The rearrangement joins TRBV9 to TRBJ1-5, with TRBD1 as a possible D gene (5 bases). V was shortened by 0 bases and J by 5 bases, with 9 bases between the two germline ends. The germline CDR1 and CDR2 sequences are SGDLS and YYNGEE. The CDR3 totals 14 residues. In DNA, the CDR3 is TGTGCCAGCAGCGTAGGGAGGGGAGATCAGCCCCAGCATTTT. Amino acids: CASSVGRGDQPQHF. Complete variable domain (other parts from reference TRBV9 and TRBJ1-5): DSGVTQTPKHLITATGQRVTLRCSPRSGDLSVYWYQQSLDQGLQFLIQYYNGEERAKGNILERFSAQQFPDLHSELNLSSLELGDSALYFCASSVGRGDQPQHFGDGTRLSIL.

The chain joins TRBV19 to TRBJ2-1; D is perhaps TRBD1 (6 bases). The germline gives CDR1 LNHDA, CDR2 SQIVND (reference sequence). V lost 8 bases and J lost 3, with 11 bases in between. The CDR3 covers 13 residues. The CDR3 DNA is TGTGCCAGTGGTGACAGGATCTACAATGAGCAGTTCTTC. Protein product: CASGDRIYNEQFF.

The rearrangement joins TRBV27 to TRBJ2-4, with D possibly TRBD1 on 5 matching bases. Trimming stripped 4 bases from V and 3 bases from J, with 13 bases between. This CDR3 is 15 amino acids long. Germline CDR1 MNHEY, CDR2 SMNVEV (reference sequence). DNA of the CDR3: TGTGCCAGCAGTTCCCCAGGGATTGGCAAAAACATTCAGTACTTC. Protein product: CASSSPGIGKNIQYF.